What follows describes a single T cell receptor (beta chain). The data were obtained in a study of blood T cell repertoires in COVID-19. Study-wide background: The study drew acute and convalescent COVID-19 samples from the United States, Italy and Spain.

The assay was immunoSEQ multiplex PCR, and TCRdb's table has in-frame clones only and misses some. This sample has more than 350,000 clones; about 90% occur once, and the top ten carry around 3%. Germline CDR1 is MDHEN and CDR2 is SYDVKM. V trimming: 5 bases; J trimming: 5 bases; junction bases outside the gene matches: 11. The CDR3 consists of 18 residues. The receptor comes from a woman between 25 and 40 years old with COVID-19, enrolled during active disease. This chain joins TRBV28 and TRBJ2-5; 16 bases are shared with TRBD2. The sample comprised peripheral blood. CDR3 residues: CASSLYSGTSGGAETQYF. CDR3 in DNA: TGTGCCAGCAGTCTATACTCCGGGACTAGCGGGGGGGCGGAGACCCAGTACTTC.